This T cell receptor (beta chain) was found in a study of OX40 agonist ivuxolimab in advanced cancers. Overall study context: Patients received ivuxolimab, an agonistic anti-OX40 (CD134) antibody. Therapy given before enrollment (anti-PD-1, anti-PD-L1 or anti-CTLA-4) was allowed, and over 35% had some. Points from the study as a whole: At doses 0.1 to 3.0 mg/kg, CD4+ and CD8+ clones expanded. Fewer expanded clones were found on average in CD4+ than in CD8+ T cells.

V shed 0 bases and J 6 bases; nucleotides not matched to a gene: 8. There are 16 residues in the CDR3. Germline V gene lookup returns CDR1 SGHTS and CDR2 YDEGEE. TCRdb's table, derived via immunoSEQ multiplex PCR, lists solely in-frame clones and lacks some. The data contain 100,000 to 150,000 clones, about nine tenths of them singletons. Concerning this clone itself: The antigen is unknown.

This sequence joins TRBV5-8 and TRBJ2-2; TRBD1 aligns across 7 bases. The sample in question was CD4+ or CD8+ T cells sorted from blood, obtained in a trial of the OX40 agonist ivuxolimab. The sequence was collected from an adult with an advanced solid tumor such as melanoma, head and neck, liver or kidney cancer. The CDR3 DNA reads TGTGCCAGCAGCTTGGTAAAGGGGGCTTCTCCCGGGGAGCTGTTTTTT. This gives the protein CASSLVKGASPGELFF.